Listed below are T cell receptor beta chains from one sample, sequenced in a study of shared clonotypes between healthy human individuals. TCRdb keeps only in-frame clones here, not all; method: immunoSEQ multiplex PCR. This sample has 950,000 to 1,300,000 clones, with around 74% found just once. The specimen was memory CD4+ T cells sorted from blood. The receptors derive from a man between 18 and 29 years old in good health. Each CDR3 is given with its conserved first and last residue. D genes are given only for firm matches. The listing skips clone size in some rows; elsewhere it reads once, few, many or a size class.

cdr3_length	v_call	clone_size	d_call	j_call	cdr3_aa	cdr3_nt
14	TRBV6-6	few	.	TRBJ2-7	CASREGTSSYEQYF	TGTGCCAGCAGGGAAGGGACAAGCTCCTACGAGCAGTACTTC
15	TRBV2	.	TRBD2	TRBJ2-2	CASSDTRGYTGELFF	TGTGCCAGCAGTGATACGCGGGGGTACACCGGGGAGCTGTTTTTT
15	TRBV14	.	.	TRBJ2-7	CASSRFSGTHYEQYF	TGTGCCAGCAGCCGATTCTCCGGGACTCACTACGAGCAGTACTTC
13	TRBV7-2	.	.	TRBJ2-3	CASEKGVGDTQYF	TGTGCCAGCGAAAAGGGGGTAGGAGATACGCAGTATTTT
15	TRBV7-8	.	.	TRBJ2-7	CASSSGPRLGYEQYF	TGTGCCAGCAGCTCCGGCCCCCGGCTGGGCTACGAGCAGTACTTC
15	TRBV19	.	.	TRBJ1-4	CASSMEDRPNEKLFF	TGTGCCAGTAGTATGGAAGACAGGCCGAATGAAAAACTGTTTTTT
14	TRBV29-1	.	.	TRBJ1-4	CSVGFTATNEKLFF	TGCAGCGTTGGATTTACTGCAACTAATGAAAAACTGTTTTTT
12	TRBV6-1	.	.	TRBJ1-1	CASLGGSTEAFF	TGTGCCAGTTTAGGGGGGAGTACTGAAGCTTTCTTT
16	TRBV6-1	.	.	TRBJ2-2	CASSEVRRGDTGELFF	TGTGCCAGCAGTGAAGTGAGGAGGGGGGACACCGGGGAGCTGTTTTTT
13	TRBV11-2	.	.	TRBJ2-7	CASSLGPHLEQYF	TGTGCCAGCAGCTTAGGACCTCATCTCGAGCAGTACTTC
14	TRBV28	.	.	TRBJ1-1	CASSPPGRNTEAFF	TGTGCCAGCAGCCCGCCGGGGCGAAACACTGAAGCTTTCTTT
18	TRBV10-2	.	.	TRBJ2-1	CASSAQGGQRGLLNEQFF	TGCGCCAGCAGTGCCCAAGGGGGACAAAGGGGTCTGCTTAATGAGCAGTTCTTC
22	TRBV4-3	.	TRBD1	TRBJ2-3	CASSQGQFRGRTPSKYTDTQYF	TGCGCCAGCAGCCAAGGGCAATTCAGGGGGCGCACCCCCTCGAAATACACAGATACGCAGTATTTT
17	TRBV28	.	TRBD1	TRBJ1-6	CASSSASGTGQNSPLHF	TGTGCCAGCAGTTCTGCTTCCGGGACAGGCCAAAATTCACCCCTCCACTTT
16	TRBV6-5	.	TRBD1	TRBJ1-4	CASSFPIQGVGEKLFF	TGTGCCAGCAGTTTCCCAATACAGGGGGTGGGAGAAAAACTGTTTTTT
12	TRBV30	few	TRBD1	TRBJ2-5	CAWSWDRGTQYF	TGTGCCTGGAGCTGGGACAGGGGGACCCAGTACTTC
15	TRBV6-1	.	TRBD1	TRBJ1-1	CASRGDRVLATEAFF	TGTGCCAGCAGGGGGGACAGGGTTTTGGCCACTGAAGCTTTCTTT
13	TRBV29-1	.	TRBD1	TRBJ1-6	CSVGQGDNSPLHF	TGCAGCGTGGGACAGGGGGACAATTCACCCCTCCACTTT
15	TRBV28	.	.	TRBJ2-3	CASSFERSSTDTQYF	TGTGCCAGCAGTTTCGAGCGTTCTAGCACAGATACGCAGTATTTT
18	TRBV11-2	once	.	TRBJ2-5	CASSPRIKQGGRQETQYF	TGTGCCAGCAGCCCCCGCATAAAACAGGGGGGGAGACAAGAGACCCAGTACTTC
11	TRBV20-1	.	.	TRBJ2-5	CSADVVETQYF	TGCAGTGCAGATGTTGTAGAGACCCAGTACTTC
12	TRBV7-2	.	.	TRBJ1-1	CASSLGQPEAFF	TGTGCCAGCAGCTTAGGTCAGCCTGAAGCTTTCTTT
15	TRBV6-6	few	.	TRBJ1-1	CASSFPPGMNTEAFF	TGTGCCAGCAGTTTCCCCCCAGGGATGAACACTGAAGCTTTCTTT
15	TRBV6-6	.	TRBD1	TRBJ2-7	CASSYGSTGSYEQYF	TGTGCCAGCAGTTACGGCTCGACAGGGTCCTACGAGCAGTACTTC
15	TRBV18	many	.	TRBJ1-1	CASSPQQLGKDEAFF	TGTGCCAGCTCACCACAACAACTGGGGAAGGATGAAGCTTTCTTT
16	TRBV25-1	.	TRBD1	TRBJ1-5	CASSESAGGSNQPQHF	TGTGCCAGCAGTGAATCAGCAGGGGGCAGCAATCAGCCCCAGCATTTT
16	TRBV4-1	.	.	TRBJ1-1	CASSQDQGRGNTEAFF	TGCGCCAGCAGCCAAGATCAGGGAAGGGGAAACACTGAAGCTTTCTTT
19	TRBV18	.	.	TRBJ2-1	CASSPDLFAGSLTNNEQFF	TGTGCCAGCTCACCGGATCTTTTTGCGGGTAGTTTGACGAACAATGAGCAGTTCTTC
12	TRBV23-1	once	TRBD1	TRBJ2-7	CASSLGRQGAHF	TGCGCCAGCAGTCTCGGAAGACAGGGGGCCCACTTC
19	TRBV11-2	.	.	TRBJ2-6	CASSFLPRTGGYGANVLTF	TGTGCCAGCAGCTTTCTACCCCGAACTGGGGGCTATGGGGCCAACGTCCTGACTTTC
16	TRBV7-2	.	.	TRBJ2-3	CASSSLFGATTDTQYF	TGTGCCAGCAGCTCCTTATTCGGGGCTACCACAGATACGCAGTATTTT
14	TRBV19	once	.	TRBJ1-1	CASSIRAGRSEAFF	TGTGCCAGTAGTATTAGGGCAGGGAGAAGTGAAGCTTTCTTT
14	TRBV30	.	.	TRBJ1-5	CAWGEGTLNQPQHF	TGTGCCTGGGGTGAGGGGACCCTCAATCAGCCCCAGCATTTT
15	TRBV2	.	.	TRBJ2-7	CASSSGGGKNHEQYF	TGTGCCAGCAGTTCGGGTGGGGGGAAGAACCACGAGCAGTACTTC
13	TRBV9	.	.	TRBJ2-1	CASSVVPGRGQFF	TGTGCCAGCAGCGTAGTACCTGGTCGGGGGCAGTTCTTC
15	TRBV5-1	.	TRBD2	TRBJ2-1	CASSWGLAGYNEQFF	TGCGCCAGCAGTTGGGGACTAGCGGGCTACAATGAGCAGTTCTTC
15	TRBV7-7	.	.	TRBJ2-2	CASSQGLQVTGELFF	TGTGCTAGCAGCCAGGGACTGCAAGTGACCGGGGAGCTGTTTTTT
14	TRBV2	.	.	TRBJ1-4	CASSYRAPNEKLFF	TGTGCCAGCAGTTACAGGGCGCCTAATGAAAAACTGTTTTTT
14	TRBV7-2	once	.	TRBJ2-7	CASSPGRLSYEQYF	TGTGCCAGCAGCCCGGGGCGGCTATCCTACGAGCAGTACTTC
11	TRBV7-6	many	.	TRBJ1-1	CASSSHTEAFF	TGTGCCAGCAGCAGCCACACTGAAGCTTTCTTT
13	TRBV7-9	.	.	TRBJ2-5	CASSLQGRETQYF	TGTGCCAGCAGCTTACAGGGAAGAGAGACCCAGTACTTC
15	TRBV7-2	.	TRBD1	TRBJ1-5	CASSLEGRTGQPQHF	TGTGCCAGCAGCTTAGAGGGAAGGACAGGTCAGCCCCAGCATTTT
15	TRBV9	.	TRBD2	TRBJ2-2	CASRRGLAATGELFF	TGTGCCAGCAGACGGGGACTAGCGGCCACCGGGGAGCTGTTTTTT
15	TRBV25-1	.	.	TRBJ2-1	CASSEAGGLYNEQFF	TGTGCCAGCAGTGAAGCCGGGGGGCTCTACAATGAGCAGTTCTTC
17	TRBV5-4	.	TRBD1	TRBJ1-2	CASSPGQGGLSNYGYTF	TGTGCCAGCAGCCCGGGACAGGGGGGTCTCTCGAACTATGGCTACACCTTC
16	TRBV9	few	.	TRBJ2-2	CASSVAYDSITGELFF	TGTGCCAGCAGCGTAGCTTACGACAGTATCACCGGGGAGCTGTTTTTT
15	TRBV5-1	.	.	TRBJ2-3	CASSLEARDTDTQYF	TGCGCCAGCAGCTTGGAGGCCAGAGACACAGATACGCAGTATTTT
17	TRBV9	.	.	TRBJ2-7	CASSSVVGGTGTYEQYF	TGTGCCAGCAGCAGCGTAGTGGGGGGGACAGGTACCTACGAGCAGTACTTC
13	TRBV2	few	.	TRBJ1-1	CASSVIWGTEAFF	TGTGCCAGCAGTGTCATTTGGGGCACTGAAGCTTTCTTT